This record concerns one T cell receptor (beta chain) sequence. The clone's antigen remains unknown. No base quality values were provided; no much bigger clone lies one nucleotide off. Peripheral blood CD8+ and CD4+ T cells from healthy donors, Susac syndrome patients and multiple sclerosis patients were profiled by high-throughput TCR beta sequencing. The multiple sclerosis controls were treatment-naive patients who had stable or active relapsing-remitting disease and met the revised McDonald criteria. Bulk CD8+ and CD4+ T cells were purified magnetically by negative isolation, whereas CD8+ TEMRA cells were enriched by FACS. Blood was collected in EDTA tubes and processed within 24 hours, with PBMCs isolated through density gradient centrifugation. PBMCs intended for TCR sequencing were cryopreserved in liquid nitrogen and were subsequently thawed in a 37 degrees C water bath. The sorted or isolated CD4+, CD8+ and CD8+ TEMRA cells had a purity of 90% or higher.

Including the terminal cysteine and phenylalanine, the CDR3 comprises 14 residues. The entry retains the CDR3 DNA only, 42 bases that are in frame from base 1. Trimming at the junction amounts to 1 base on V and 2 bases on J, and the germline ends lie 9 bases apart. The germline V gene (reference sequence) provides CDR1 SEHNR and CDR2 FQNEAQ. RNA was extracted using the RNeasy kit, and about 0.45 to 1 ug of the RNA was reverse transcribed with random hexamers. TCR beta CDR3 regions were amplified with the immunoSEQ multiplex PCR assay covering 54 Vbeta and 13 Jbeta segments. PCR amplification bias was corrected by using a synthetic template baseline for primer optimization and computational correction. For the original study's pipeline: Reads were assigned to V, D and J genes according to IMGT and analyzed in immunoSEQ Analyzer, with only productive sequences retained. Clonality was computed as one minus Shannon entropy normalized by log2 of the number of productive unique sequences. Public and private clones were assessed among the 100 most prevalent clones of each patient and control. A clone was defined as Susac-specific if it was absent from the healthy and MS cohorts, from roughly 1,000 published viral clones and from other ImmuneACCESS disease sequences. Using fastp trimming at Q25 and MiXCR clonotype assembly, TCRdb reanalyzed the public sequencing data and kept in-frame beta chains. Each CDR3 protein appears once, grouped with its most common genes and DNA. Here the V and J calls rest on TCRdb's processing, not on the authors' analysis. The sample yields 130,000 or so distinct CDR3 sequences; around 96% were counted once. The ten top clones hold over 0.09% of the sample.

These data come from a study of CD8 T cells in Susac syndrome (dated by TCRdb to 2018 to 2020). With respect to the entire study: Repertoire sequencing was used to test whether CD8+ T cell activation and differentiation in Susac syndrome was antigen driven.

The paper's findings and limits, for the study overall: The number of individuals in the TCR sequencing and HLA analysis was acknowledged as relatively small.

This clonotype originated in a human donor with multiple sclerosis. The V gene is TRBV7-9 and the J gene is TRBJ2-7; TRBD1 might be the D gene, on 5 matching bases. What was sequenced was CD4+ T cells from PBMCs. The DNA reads TGTGCCAGCAGCTTAGTAGGGGAAACCTACGAGCAGTACTTC. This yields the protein CASSLVGETYEQYF.